This TCR beta chain is from a study of high-grade serous ovarian cancer treatment subgroups. About the study: Each sample yielded on average approximately 7,700 unique TCR beta rearrangements from roughly 15,000 reads.

Tumor tissue was taken before any definitive surgery or chemotherapy was given. Sequenced by immunoSEQ multiplex PCR; TCRdb stores in-frame clones only, minus some. The sample records approximately 6,200 clones, 55% to 75% being singletons. Study-level points and caveats: Different patients shared almost no repertoire; same-patient tumors shared about 0.11 to 0.85. These tumor repertoires lack spatial information from bulk sequencing. Clonal relatedness tracked neoantigen level, and by trend copy number and mutation load.

Turning to this clone: The target antigen is unknown.

The CDR3 runs to 14 residues. The ends were cut back, 2 bases at V and 5 bases at J, with 11 bases in the middle. Germline V gene lookup returns CDR1 MDHEN and CDR2 SYDVKM. This chain connects TRBV28 to TRBJ2-3; D possibly matches TRBD1 or TRBD2 (5 bases each). The material sequenced was tumor tissue. The sequence came from a human donor with high-grade serous ovarian cancer. CDR3 DNA: TGTGCCAGCAGTTTAACCGAGGGGCGAGATACGCAGTATTTT. This codes for CASSLTEGRDTQYF.